Below, 11 T cell receptor beta chains from the same sample are listed, as sequenced in a study of technical replicates of blood from several donors. TCRdb keeps only in-frame clones here, not all; method: immunoSEQ multiplex PCR. Of some 80,000 clones in the sample, around 97% were seen once. Specimen: T cells isolated from PBMCs. These receptor sequences come from a human donor in good health.

J is TRBJ2-3 and V is TRBV7-2; the match to TRBD1 covers 8 bases. Germline CDR1 and CDR2: SGHTA and FQGNSA. The length of the CDR3 is 13 residues. V lost 4 bases and J lost 9; bases outside the gene matches: 6. The CDR3 bases are TGTGCCAGCAGCTCGCTACAGGGGGGCACGCAGTATTTT. It yields the protein CASSSLQGGTQYF. Full variable domain (outside the CDR3, taken from reference TRBV7-2 and TRBJ2-3): GAGVSQSPSNKVTEKGKDVELRCDPISGHTALYWYRQSLGQGLEFLIYFQGNSAPDKSGLPSDRFSAERTGGSVSTLTIQRTQQEDSAVYLCASSSLQGGTQYFGPGTRLTVL.

CDR3 loop: CASSLERQGANNEQFF. Here the CDR3 DNA reads TGTGCCAGCAGCTTAGAACGACAGGGGGCCAACAATGAGCAGTTCTTC. This chain joins TRBV7-3 and TRBJ2-1; 10 bases align to TRBD1. Trimming at V came to 2 bases and at J to 5 bases, leaving 6 bases not matched to a gene. The CDR3 totals 16 residues. Germline CDR1 reads SGHTA; CDR2 reads FQGTGA.

This sequence joins TRBV29-1 and TRBJ2-5; D unresolved. Germline CDR1 and CDR2: SQVTM and ANQGSEA. Between the trimmed V and J ends, which lost 1 base and 1 base, there was a span of 7 bases. The CDR3 consists of 13 residues. CDR3 sequence: CSVEGFSQETQYF. CDR3 DNA: TGCAGCGTTGAAGGGTTCAGCCAAGAGACCCAGTACTTC. The variable domain in full, completed from reference TRBV29-1 and TRBJ2-5, reads SAVISQKPSRDICQRGTSLTIQCQVDSQVTMMFWYRQQPGQSLTLIATANQGSEATYESGFVIDKFPISRPNLTFSTLTVSNMSPEDSSIYLCSVEGFSQETQYFGPGTRLLVL.

This chain uses TRBV6-5 with TRBJ2-7, with D perhaps TRBD2 (6 bases). The CDR3 runs to 16 residues. Germline V gives CDR1 MNHEY, CDR2 SVGAGI. V gave up 0 bases and J gave up 0 bases, with 12 bases separating them. In DNA form, the CDR3 reads TGTGCCAGCAGTTACTCCAGGCCGGGACTCTCCTACGAGCAGTACTTC. Its protein product is CASSYSRPGLSYEQYF.

The V gene is TRBV7-8, the J gene TRBJ2-1, with 7 bases aligning to TRBD2. This CDR3 spans 16 amino acids. Per germline, CDR1 SGHVS and CDR2 FQNEAQ. Trimming removed 1 base from V and 2 bases from J; junction bases left unmatched: 5. CDR3 sequence: CASSLGAGEPYNEQFF. CDR3 coding DNA: TGTGCCAGCAGCTTAGGGGCGGGAGAGCCCTACAATGAGCAGTTCTTC.

The rearrangement joins TRBV2 to TRBJ2-1; perhaps TRBD2 as D (6 bases). Per the germline V gene, CDR1 is SNHLY and CDR2 is FYNNEI. This CDR3 has 13 amino acids. Trimming shortened V by 5 bases and J by 4 bases, and 9 bases separated the two germline ends. CDR3: CASSPAGYNEQFF. The CDR3 DNA reads TGTGCCAGCAGTCCTGCGGGGTACAATGAGCAGTTCTTC.

The V and J genes are TRBV7-9 and TRBJ2-7; 7 positions agree with TRBD1. This CDR3 has 14 amino acids. Germline V gene sequence: CDR1 SEHNR, CDR2 FQNEAQ (reference sequence). Trimming took 5 bases from V and 6 from J; bases not matched to a gene: 10. As DNA, the CDR3 is TGTGCCAGCAGCAAAAGTAGACAGGGTTCCGAGCAGTACTTC. It yields the protein CASSKSRQGSEQYF.

The rearrangement joins TRBV7-3 to TRBJ1-1, with D uncertain. Germline V lookup: CDR1 SGHTA, CDR2 FQGTGA. This CDR3 is 13 amino acids long. Trimming took off 0 bases at V and 9 bases at J, with 11 bases between the two ends. For the CDR3, the DNA is TGTGCCAGCAGCTTAACGGCGGGAGGTCAAGCTTTCTTT. Translation: CASSLTAGGQAFF.

About this clone: A much larger clone differs from this one at a single base, so this may be a read error. This chain uses TRBV6-6 with TRBJ2-4, with 8 bases that match TRBD1. CDR1 is MNHNY, CDR2 SVGAGI, per germline (reference sequence). The junction had 3 bases not matched to a gene; V was cut back by 2 bases and J by 9 bases. The CDR3 loop spans 13 amino acids. Here the CDR3 DNA reads TGTGCCAGCAGTTACGACAGGGGAAGCATTCAGTACTTC. This gives the protein CASSYDRGSIQYF.

The rearrangement uses TRBV19 and TRBJ2-1, with 8 bases identical to TRBD2. The CDR3 totals 17 residues. CDR1 LNHDA and CDR2 SQIVND come from the germline V gene (reference sequence). V lost 6 bases and J lost 0; bases outside the gene matches: 10. CDR3 residues: CASSPSSGTSSYNEQFF. The CDR3 DNA follows: TGTGCCAGTAGCCCCTCTTCCGGGACTAGCTCCTACAATGAGCAGTTCTTC.

The rearrangement links TRBV18 to TRBJ1-2; a possible D gene is TRBD1 (6 bases). Trimming took off 3 bases at V and 1 base at J, with 15 bases between the two ends. This CDR3 region has 16 residues. Per germline, CDR1 KGHSH and CDR2 LQKENI. The CDR3 nucleotides are TGTGCCAGCTCACCTCTTGGGATGGACAGTAACTATGGCTACACCTTC. It encodes CASSPLGMDSNYGYTF.